This is a list of T cell receptor beta chains from one sample in a study of T-cell memory formation after mild COVID-19. TCRdb reanalysed the 5' RACE reads using MiXCR and keeps one entry per CDR3 protein. This sample has about 350,000 distinct CDR3 sequences, with roughly an eighth found just once. The source material was PBMCs or a T cell subset sorted from them (not recorded which). These receptors came from a man aged 18 to 30 who had mild COVID-19 (a few samples of this study predate the infection). Cell type and time point are not known. Both conserved end residues are part of each CDR3. The order of the fields is J gene, D gene, clone size, V gene, CDR3 DNA, CDR3 protein. The D gene is left open where the match is weak. For some rows the clone size is stated as once, few or many, or as a class when expanded; others skip it.

j_call: TRBJ2-3; d_call: TRBD1; clone_size: NA; v_call: TRBV12-3/TRBV12-4; cdr3_nt: TGTGCCAGCAGTTTAGATCGGACAGGGGTAGATACGCAGTATTTT; cdr3_aa: CASSLDRTGVDTQYF
j_call: TRBJ1-5; d_call: TRBD1; clone_size: NA; v_call: TRBV10-3; cdr3_nt: TGTGCCATCAGTTCCTACAGGGGGCCCCAGCATTTT; cdr3_aa: CAISSYRGPQHF
j_call: TRBJ1-6; d_call: TRBD1; clone_size: NA; v_call: TRBV4-3; cdr3_nt: TGCGCCAGCAGCCAAGATCATGACCGGGACAGGGGTTCACCCCTCCACTTT; cdr3_aa: CASSQDHDRDRGSPLHF
j_call: TRBJ2-5; d_call: NA; clone_size: NA; v_call: TRBV4-3; cdr3_nt: TGCGCCAGCAGCCAAGAACTGGGACCCCTCCAAGAGACCCAGTACTTC; cdr3_aa: CASSQELGPLQETQYF
j_call: TRBJ2-7; d_call: TRBD1; clone_size: NA; v_call: TRBV9; cdr3_nt: TGTGCCAGCAGCGAAACAGGGGTGCCCTACGAGCAGTACTTC; cdr3_aa: CASSETGVPYEQYF
j_call: TRBJ1-1; d_call: NA; clone_size: NA; v_call: TRBV7-6; cdr3_nt: TGTGCCAGCAGCTTACTTTCAGGGAACACTGAAGCTTTCTTT; cdr3_aa: CASSLLSGNTEAFF
j_call: TRBJ1-1; d_call: NA; clone_size: NA; v_call: TRBV20-1; cdr3_nt: TGCAGTGCTACCCGGGGGGGCGGAAAGGCTTTCTTT; cdr3_aa: CSATRGGGKAFF
j_call: TRBJ1-1; d_call: NA; clone_size: few; v_call: TRBV2; cdr3_nt: TGTGCCAGCAGTGAATGGGCATTACAGGGCCCGACTGAAGCTTTCTTT; cdr3_aa: CASSEWALQGPTEAFF
j_call: TRBJ1-1; d_call: NA; clone_size: NA; v_call: TRBV7-3; cdr3_nt: TGTGCCAGCAGCTTAAACGCGGGGGCCACTGAAGCTTTCTTT; cdr3_aa: CASSLNAGATEAFF
j_call: TRBJ1-2; d_call: NA; clone_size: NA; v_call: TRBV7-2; cdr3_nt: TGTGCCAGCAGCTCGCAGGCCCTTAACTATGGCTACACCTTC; cdr3_aa: CASSSQALNYGYTF
j_call: TRBJ2-7; d_call: TRBD1; clone_size: many; v_call: TRBV29-1; cdr3_nt: TGCAGCGTTGTGTTCGGGACAGGGGGTTACTACGAGCAGTACTTC; cdr3_aa: CSVVFGTGGYYEQYF
j_call: TRBJ2-2; d_call: TRBD2; clone_size: NA; v_call: TRBV20-1; cdr3_nt: TGCAGTGCTAGAGTAGCGGGGGCACTTAACACCGGGGAGCTGTTTTTT; cdr3_aa: CSARVAGALNTGELFF
j_call: TRBJ2-3; d_call: NA; clone_size: NA; v_call: TRBV6-5; cdr3_nt: TGTGCCAGCAGGCGGACTAATTGGGGCACAGATACGCAGTATTTT; cdr3_aa: CASRRTNWGTDTQYF
j_call: TRBJ2-7; d_call: NA; clone_size: many; v_call: TRBV25-1; cdr3_nt: TGTGCCAGCAGTGAAAGGGGCAGCGGCTGGCCCTACGAGCAGTACTTC; cdr3_aa: CASSERGSGWPYEQYF
j_call: TRBJ2-5; d_call: TRBD1; clone_size: few; v_call: TRBV7-2; cdr3_nt: TGTGCCAGCAGCGCCCAACAGGGGGCCCAAGAGACCCAGTACTTC; cdr3_aa: CASSAQQGAQETQYF
j_call: TRBJ2-7; d_call: TRBD2; clone_size: NA; v_call: TRBV4-2; cdr3_nt: TGTGCCAGCAGCCAAGGCCTAGCGGGGGACAAGCCCTACGAGCAGTACTTC; cdr3_aa: CASSQGLAGDKPYEQYF
j_call: TRBJ2-2; d_call: NA; clone_size: few; v_call: TRBV2; cdr3_nt: TGTGCCAGCACCGTGAGTAGGAACACCGGGGAGCTGTTTTTT; cdr3_aa: CASTVSRNTGELFF
j_call: TRBJ1-4; d_call: NA; clone_size: NA; v_call: TRBV20-1; cdr3_nt: TGCAGTGCTCTCAATGAAAAACTGTTTTTT; cdr3_aa: CSALNEKLFF
j_call: TRBJ2-2; d_call: TRBD2; clone_size: few; v_call: TRBV4-3; cdr3_nt: TGCGCCAGCAGCCAAGCGCCGGGACTAAAAACCGGGGAGCTGTTTTTT; cdr3_aa: CASSQAPGLKTGELFF
j_call: TRBJ2-2; d_call: NA; clone_size: NA; v_call: TRBV2; cdr3_nt: TGTGCCAGCGGAGGTAGCGGAGCGAACACCGGGGAGCTGTTTTTT; cdr3_aa: CASGGSGANTGELFF
j_call: TRBJ2-1; d_call: NA; clone_size: NA; v_call: TRBV10-3; cdr3_nt: TGTGCCTACCGCGGGGGCTCGTACAATGAGCAGTTCTTC; cdr3_aa: CAYRGGSYNEQFF
j_call: TRBJ1-2; d_call: NA; clone_size: NA; v_call: TRBV7-9; cdr3_nt: TGTGCCAGCAGTTCCGGGCCGACCTCCTATGGCTACACCTTC; cdr3_aa: CASSSGPTSYGYTF
j_call: TRBJ2-5; d_call: NA; clone_size: few; v_call: TRBV7-6; cdr3_nt: TGTGCCAGCAGCTTAGGTAGCTGGGCGGAGACCCAGTACTTC; cdr3_aa: CASSLGSWAETQYF
j_call: TRBJ2-3; d_call: NA; clone_size: few; v_call: TRBV9; cdr3_nt: TGTGCCAGCAGCGGAGGAATACAGAATCTGGGGGATACGCAGTATTTT; cdr3_aa: CASSGGIQNLGDTQYF
j_call: TRBJ1-6; d_call: TRBD1; clone_size: NA; v_call: TRBV7-6; cdr3_nt: TGTGCCAGCAGCTTATATAATAGGGGGCGTAATTCACCCCTCCACTTT; cdr3_aa: CASSLYNRGRNSPLHF
j_call: TRBJ1-4; d_call: NA; clone_size: few; v_call: TRBV15; cdr3_nt: TGTGCCACCAGCAGAGTCGGGGGGGCCAGTGAAAAACTGTTTTTT; cdr3_aa: CATSRVGGASEKLFF
j_call: TRBJ2-5; d_call: NA; clone_size: NA; v_call: TRBV6-1; cdr3_nt: TGTGCCAGCAGTGAATGGGGCAGGGGAGAGACCCAGTACTTC; cdr3_aa: CASSEWGRGETQYF
j_call: TRBJ2-7; d_call: NA; clone_size: few; v_call: TRBV27; cdr3_nt: TGTGCCAGCAGTCACAGACCGGGACGGAAAACAGAGCAGTACTTC; cdr3_aa: CASSHRPGRKTEQYF
j_call: TRBJ2-3; d_call: TRBD1; clone_size: few; v_call: TRBV20-1; cdr3_nt: TGCAGTGCGCGGACAGGGCTGACAGATACGCAGTATTTT; cdr3_aa: CSARTGLTDTQYF
j_call: TRBJ2-3; d_call: NA; clone_size: few; v_call: TRBV7-2; cdr3_nt: TGTGCCAGCAGCGACATAGCGGCTAGCACAGATACGCAGTATTTT; cdr3_aa: CASSDIAASTDTQYF
j_call: TRBJ2-3; d_call: TRBD2; clone_size: few; v_call: TRBV6-2/TRBV6-3; cdr3_nt: TGTGCCAGCAGTTCGAGACTAGCGGAGGTTTTT; cdr3_aa: CASSSRLAEVF
j_call: TRBJ2-3; d_call: NA; clone_size: few; v_call: TRBV5-1; cdr3_nt: TGCGCCAGCAGCTTGGGACAACCAGATACGCAGTATTTT; cdr3_aa: CASSLGQPDTQYF
j_call: TRBJ2-7; d_call: NA; clone_size: once; v_call: TRBV3-1; cdr3_nt: TGTGCCAGCAGCCTGGCCAGGGAGTACGAGCAGTACTTC; cdr3_aa: CASSLAREYEQYF
j_call: TRBJ2-3; d_call: NA; clone_size: NA; v_call: TRBV6-5; cdr3_nt: TGTGCCAGCAGGGTCAACAGAGAGGCAGATACGCAGTATTTT; cdr3_aa: CASRVNREADTQYF
j_call: TRBJ2-7; d_call: TRBD1; clone_size: NA; v_call: TRBV6-2/TRBV6-3; cdr3_nt: TGTGCCAGCAGTTACTCCCCCGGGACAGAAGCCTATTGGGGCCCCTACGAGCAGTACTTC; cdr3_aa: CASSYSPGTEAYWGPYEQYF
j_call: TRBJ1-6; d_call: TRBD1; clone_size: few; v_call: TRBV7-9; cdr3_nt: TGTGCCAGCAGCTTGCCGGACAGGGATAATTCACCCCTCCACTTT; cdr3_aa: CASSLPDRDNSPLHF
j_call: TRBJ2-3; d_call: NA; clone_size: many; v_call: TRBV20-1; cdr3_nt: TGCAGTGCTAGCTTGGGGGGTAGTTACACAGATACGCAGTATTTT; cdr3_aa: CSASLGGSYTDTQYF
j_call: TRBJ2-1; d_call: TRBD2; clone_size: many; v_call: TRBV12-3/TRBV12-4; cdr3_nt: TGTGCCAGCCGCGAGCTAGCGGTGGGTGAGCAGTTCTTC; cdr3_aa: CASRELAVGEQFF
j_call: TRBJ1-2; d_call: NA; clone_size: once; v_call: TRBV28; cdr3_nt: TGTGCCAGCAGTTTACGTGGAAACCCTGGGAGATATGGCTACACCTTC; cdr3_aa: CASSLRGNPGRYGYTF
j_call: TRBJ2-4; d_call: NA; clone_size: few; v_call: TRBV10-3; cdr3_nt: TGTGCCATCAGTGAGTCAGGGGGACTTCAGTACTTC; cdr3_aa: CAISESGGLQYF
j_call: TRBJ2-1; d_call: TRBD1; clone_size: NA; v_call: TRBV7-2; cdr3_nt: TGTGCCAACGCCGCCGGACAGGGGCAAATTGAGCAGTTCTTC; cdr3_aa: CANAAGQGQIEQFF
j_call: TRBJ2-1; d_call: NA; clone_size: NA; v_call: TRBV20-1; cdr3_nt: TGCAGTGCTAGCCCGCTTAATGAGCAGTTCTTC; cdr3_aa: CSASPLNEQFF
j_call: TRBJ2-7; d_call: NA; clone_size: NA; v_call: TRBV6-6; cdr3_nt: TGTGCCAGCGGACAATTATTGGGGGGCCTCTACGAGCAGTACTTC; cdr3_aa: CASGQLLGGLYEQYF
j_call: TRBJ2-2; d_call: NA; clone_size: NA; v_call: TRBV9; cdr3_nt: TGTGCCAGCAGCGTAAAAGGAACGAACACCGGGGAGCTGTTTTTT; cdr3_aa: CASSVKGTNTGELFF
j_call: TRBJ1-6; d_call: TRBD1; clone_size: NA; v_call: TRBV6-2/TRBV6-3; cdr3_nt: TGTGCCAGCCGGGACAGTCCTGCGGGTCGTTCGAGCTCCTATAATTCACCCCTCCACTTT; cdr3_aa: CASRDSPAGRSSSYNSPLHF
j_call: TRBJ1-3; d_call: NA; clone_size: many; v_call: TRBV7-2; cdr3_nt: TGTGCCAGCAGCTTAGTAAAGGGCTACCTCTTCGGAAACACCATATATTTT; cdr3_aa: CASSLVKGYLFGNTIYF
j_call: TRBJ2-3; d_call: TRBD2; clone_size: few; v_call: TRBV6-6; cdr3_nt: TGTGCCAGCAGCCCTGCATTAGGGCTAGCGGGGCCCGGGGATACGCAGTATTTT; cdr3_aa: CASSPALGLAGPGDTQYF
j_call: TRBJ2-1; d_call: TRBD1; clone_size: many; v_call: TRBV11-2; cdr3_nt: TGTGCCAGCAGCTTAACAGGGGACTCCTACAATGAGCAGTTCTTC; cdr3_aa: CASSLTGDSYNEQFF
j_call: TRBJ2-1; d_call: TRBD2; clone_size: NA; v_call: TRBV7-9; cdr3_nt: TGTGCCAGCAGCCAAGGGGGTAGCGGGGGGAGGTACAATGAGCAGTTCTTC; cdr3_aa: CASSQGGSGGRYNEQFF